This T cell receptor (beta chain) was recovered during a study of shared clonotypes between healthy human individuals. Study observations and caveats: Memory subsets generally showed lower estimated richness than naive subsets.

TCRdb's copy holds only in-frame clones and misses some; the assay was immunoSEQ multiplex PCR. Found here are 2 million to 2.5 million clones, around 90% of them singletons; the top ten hold 0.37%. Notes on this clone: What it recognizes is unknown.

Trimming cost V 5 bases and J 1 base, with 17 bases left between them. The germline V gene encodes CDR1 MDHEN and CDR2 SYDVKM. This CDR3 region has 16 residues. This clonotype was sampled from a man between 18 and 35 years old in good health. Some clones in this sample may be carry-over from other donors' samples. The sequencing sample was made of naive CD4+ T cells from PBMCs. Noted subset: CD45RA+ positively selected. J is TRBJ1-1 and V is TRBV28; TRBD1 might be the D (6 bases). CDR3 sequence: CASSLYPGAGNTEAFF. CDR3 nucleotide sequence: TGTGCCAGCAGTCTCTACCCAGGGGCGGGGAACACTGAAGCTTTCTTT.